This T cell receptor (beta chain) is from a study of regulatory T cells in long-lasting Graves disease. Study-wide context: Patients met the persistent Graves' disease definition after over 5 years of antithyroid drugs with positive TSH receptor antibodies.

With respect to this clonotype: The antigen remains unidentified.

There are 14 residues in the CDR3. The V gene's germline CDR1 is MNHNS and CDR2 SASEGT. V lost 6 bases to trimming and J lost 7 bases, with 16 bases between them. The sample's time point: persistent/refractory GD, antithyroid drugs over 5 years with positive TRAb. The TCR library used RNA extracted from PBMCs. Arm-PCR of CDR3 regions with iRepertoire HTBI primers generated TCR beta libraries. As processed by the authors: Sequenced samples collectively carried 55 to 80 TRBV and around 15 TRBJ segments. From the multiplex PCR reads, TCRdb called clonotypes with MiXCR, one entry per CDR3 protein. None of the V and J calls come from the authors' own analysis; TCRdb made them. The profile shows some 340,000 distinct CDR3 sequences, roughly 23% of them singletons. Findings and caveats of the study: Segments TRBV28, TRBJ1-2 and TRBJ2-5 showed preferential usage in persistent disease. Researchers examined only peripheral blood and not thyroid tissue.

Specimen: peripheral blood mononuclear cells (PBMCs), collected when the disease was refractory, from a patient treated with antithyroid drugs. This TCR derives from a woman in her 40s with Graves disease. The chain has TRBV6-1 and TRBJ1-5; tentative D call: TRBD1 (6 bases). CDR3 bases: TGTGCCAGCAGCAGGTCAGGGGTTGGGCAGCCCCAGCATTTT. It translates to CASSRSGVGQPQHF.